One and the same sample provided the 6 T cell receptor beta chains below, sequenced in a study of T cell changes during pregnancy in multiple sclerosis. Clones were read by immunoSEQ multiplex PCR, and TCRdb kept only the in-frame ones, dropping some. The sample includes almost 50,000 clones, 85% to 95% of them seen just once. The sample in question was peripheral blood, obtained after pregnancy. All receptors come from a female donor with multiple sclerosis, enrolled in a pregnancy study.

The V call is TRBV4-3, the J call TRBJ2-2; 9 bases line up with TRBD2. Losses at the gene ends were 0 bases for V and 4 bases for J; bases not matched to a gene: 3. CDR3 length equals 16 residues. CDR1 and CDR2 (germline): LGHNA, YSLEER. CDR3 nucleotides: TGCGCCAGCAGCCAAGATGGCGGGGGGGCCACCGGGGAGCTGTTTTTT. Residues: CASSQDGGGATGELFF.

The chain has TRBV9 and TRBJ2-2; unclear D gene. Germline CDR1 reads SGDLS; CDR2 reads YYNGEE. V lost 3 bases and J 4 bases, leaving 10 bases between the germline ends. The CDR3 has 14 amino acids. The CDR3: CASSALLVTGELFF. The DNA of the CDR3 is TGTGCCAGCAGCGCCCTTCTTGTCACCGGGGAGCTGTTTTTT.

The V gene is TRBV10-3, the J gene TRBJ2-5; 11 bases map to TRBD1. Germline-derived CDR1 and CDR2 are ENHRY and SYGVKD. This CDR3 spans 16 amino acids. V was pared by 4 bases and J by 4 bases, with 8 bases of the junction left unmatched. CDR3 residues: CAISGPGTGGLETQYF. As DNA, the CDR3 is TGTGCCATCAGTGGCCCCGGGACAGGGGGGCTAGAGACCCAGTACTTC.

The chain links TRBV19 to TRBJ2-5; the match to TRBD2 covers 8 bases. Germline lookup yields CDR1 LNHDA and CDR2 SQIVND (reference sequence). This CDR3 region has 14 residues. V lost 5 bases and J lost 4; bases outside the gene matches: 6. The DNA of the CDR3 is TGTGCCAGTAGTCGGAGCGGGGGCAGAGAGACCCAGTACTTC. This translates into CASSRSGGRETQYF. The whole variable domain, remainder taken from reference TRBV19 and TRBJ2-5, is DGGITQSPKYLFRKEGQNVTLSCEQNLNHDAMYWYRQDPGQGLRLIYYSQIVNDFQKGDIAEGYSVSREKKESFPLTVTSAQKNPTAFYLCASSRSGGRETQYFGPGTRLLVL.

The V and J genes are TRBV9 and TRBJ2-3; TRBD2 agrees at 11 bases. The V gene end was trimmed by 4 bases and the J gene end by 3 bases; junction bases not matched to a gene: 4. The CDR3 length is 15 residues. Per the germline V gene, CDR1 is SGDLS and CDR2 is YYNGEE. The CDR3 loop reads CASSPSGGPTDTQYF. CDR3 nucleotide sequence: TGTGCCAGCAGCCCTAGCGGGGGGCCTACAGATACGCAGTATTTT.

The chain links TRBV7-2 to TRBJ1-1; TRBD1 aligns across 9 bases. Germline-derived CDR1 and CDR2 are SGHTA and FQGNSA. The CDR3 is made up of 12 amino acids. V gave up 5 bases and J gave up 11 bases; unmatched junction bases: 6. CDR3 DNA: TGTGCCAGCAGCCTGGACAGGGGACGGGCTTTCTTT. It translates to CASSLDRGRAFF.